The 28 T cell receptor beta chains below all came from one sample that was sequenced in a study of OX40 agonist ivuxolimab in advanced cancers. This table comes from immunoSEQ multiplex PCR, and its TCRdb copy is limited to in-frame clones, with some not included. The sample lists some 21,000 clones; about four fifths were seen once. This specimen consisted of CD4+ or CD8+ T cells sorted from blood, obtained in a trial of the OX40 agonist ivuxolimab. Receptor source: an adult with an advanced solid tumor such as melanoma, head and neck, liver or kidney cancer.

The V gene is TRBV2, the J gene TRBJ2-1; D ambiguous. This CDR3 comprises 13 residues. CDR1 SNHLY and CDR2 FYNNEI come from the germline V gene. With 1 base removed from V and 8 bases from J, the gap between germline ends came to 9 bases. CDR3 region: CASSEGPGDEQFF. As DNA, the CDR3 is TGTGCCAGCAGTGAAGGCCCAGGAGATGAGCAGTTCTTC.

This clone appeared a single time. The V gene is TRBV30, the J gene TRBJ2-7; D unclear. CDR3 length equals 12 residues. The germline V and J ends were trimmed by 3 bases and 0 bases, with 6 bases remaining between them. Germline V CDR1 and CDR2: GTSNPN, SVGIG (reference sequence). The CDR3 loop reads CAWSDGSYEQYF. CDR3 DNA sequence: TGTGCCTGGAGCGACGGCTCCTACGAGCAGTACTTC. Filled out from reference TRBV30 and TRBJ2-7, the complete variable domain reads SQTIHQWPATLVQPVGSPLSLECTVEGTSNPNLYWYRQAAGRGLQLLFYSVGIGQISSEVPQNLSASRPQDRQFILSSKKLLLSDSGFYLCAWSDGSYEQYFGPGTRLTVT.

About this clone: One base separates it from a far larger clone, so it is likely a read error. The chain joins TRBV6-4 to TRBJ1-1; D is unresolved. The germline V gene has CDR1 MRHNA and CDR2 SNTAGT. The CDR3 loop spans 13 amino acids. Trimming shortened V by 9 bases and J by 2 bases, and 13 bases separated the two germline ends. The chain's CDR3 is CARWGQDNTEAFF. For the CDR3, the DNA is TGTGCCAGATGGGGTCAGGACAACACTGAAGCTTTCTTT.

V gene TRBV13 combines with J gene TRBJ2-3; 8 bases agree with TRBD2. CDR1 PRHDT and CDR2 FYEKMQ come from the germline V gene (reference sequence). CDR3 length equals 17 residues. Trimming removed 5 bases from V and 5 bases from J; junction bases left unmatched: 15. The CDR3 loop is CASSLGGSGNSLDTQYF. CDR3 DNA: TGTGCCAGCAGCCTGGGTGGTAGCGGGAACTCCTTAGATACGCAGTATTTT.

This clone has just one count. The chain has TRBV2 and TRBJ2-7, with no clear D. Trimming took off 1 base at V and 4 bases at J, with 8 bases between the two ends. The CDR3 runs 13 residues. Germline CDR1 is SNHLY and CDR2 is FYNNEI. The CDR3 DNA reads as TGTGCCAGCAGTGAAGTTTCCTATTACGAGCAGTACTTC. Translated, it gives CASSEVSYYEQYF. The whole variable domain, remainder taken from reference TRBV2 and TRBJ2-7, is EPEVTQTPSHQVTQMGQEVILRCVPISNHLYFYWYRQILGQKVEFLVSFYNNEISEKSEIFDDQFSVERPDGSNFTLKIRSTKLEDSAMYFCASSEVSYYEQYFGPGTRLTVT.

The CDR3 loop is CASSPRVGAGGKQFF. For the CDR3, the DNA is TGTGCCAGCAGCCCTAGAGTCGGAGCGGGAGGAAAGCAGTTCTTC. The chain couples TRBV28 to TRBJ2-1; TRBD2 agrees at 9 bases. The CDR3 length is 15 residues. V gave up 6 bases and J gave up 11 bases; unmatched junction bases: 14. Per germline, CDR1 MDHEN and CDR2 SYDVKM.

The chain combines TRBV28 with TRBJ2-7; no firm D call. CDR1 and CDR2 from the germline V gene are MDHEN and SYDVKM. The CDR3 extends over 13 amino acids. V was cut by 5 bases and J by 6 bases, with 14 bases left in between. CDR3 nucleotide sequence: TGTGCCAGCAGTCCAGTCCACGGCCGCGAGCAGTACTTC. Residues: CASSPVHGREQYF. Filled out from reference TRBV28 and TRBJ2-7, the complete variable domain reads DVKVTQSSRYLVKRTGEKVFLECVQDMDHENMFWYRQDPGLGLRLIYFSYDVKMKEKGDIPEGYSVSREKKERFSLILESASTNQTSMYLCASSPVHGREQYFGPGTRLTVT.

The chain employs TRBV7-2 and TRBJ2-3, with a weak D call TRBD2 (7 bases). Germline V lookup: CDR1 SGHTA, CDR2 FQGNSA. V was pared by 3 bases and J by 2 bases, with 21 bases between. The CDR3 extends over 18 amino acids. CDR3 protein: CASSLARQGRENTDTQYF. The DNA for the CDR3 is TGTGCCAGCAGCTTGGCTAGGCAGGGGCGGGAGAACACAGATACGCAGTATTTT.

The table lists this clone with a count of one. The gene calls are TRBV6-5 and TRBJ1-4; 9 bases are a match to TRBD1. V lost 8 bases, J lost 12 bases, and 13 bases stayed unmatched. The CDR3 runs to 14 residues. Germline values: CDR1 MNHEY, CDR2 SVGAGI. CDR3 nucleotide sequence: TGTGCCAGCCGCTTGGGACAGGGCGCGGTGGAACTGTTTTTT. Translating it yields CASRLGQGAVELFF.

The gene calls are TRBV11-3 and TRBJ2-2; 9 positions match TRBD1. Trimming cost V 5 bases and J 1 base; bases outside gene matches: 14. Germline assignment: CDR1 SGHNT and CDR2 YENEEA. The CDR3 contains 19 residues. CDR3 nucleotide sequence: TGTGCCAGCAGCCACCCCCGGGACAGGGATACCCGGAACACCGGGGAGCTGTTTTTT. This sequence encodes CASSHPRDRDTRNTGELFF.

A note on this clone: Sequence at one end of the junction differs from germline and may be a read error. At the DNA level, this CDR3 is encoded by other sequences in the same sample as well. This chain uses TRBV5-1 with TRBJ2-1; 8 bases agree with TRBD2. Germline V gene data show CDR1 as SGHRS and CDR2 as YFSETQ. This CDR3 is built from 16 residues. CDR3 protein: CASSPLAESSYNEQFF. Written as DNA, the CDR3 is TGTGCCAGCAGCCCACTAGCGGAGAGCTCCTACAATGAGCAGTTCTTC.

This clone was picked up one time. The chain recombines TRBV28 with TRBJ2-6; TRBD2 is a possible D gene (6 bases). Germline V CDR1 and CDR2: MDHEN, SYDVKM. The CDR3 loop spans 16 amino acids. Trimming cost V 1 base and J 3 bases, with 10 bases left between them. CDR3 sequence: CASSLYPGVGANVLTF. CDR3 nucleotides: TGTGCCAGCAGTTTATATCCGGGGGTTGGGGCCAACGTCCTGACTTTC.

V gene TRBV9 combines with J gene TRBJ1-2, with D perhaps TRBD1 (6 bases). Trimming left V 3 bases short and J 4 bases short, with 19 bases between. Germline V CDR1 and CDR2: SGDLS, YYNGEE. This CDR3 is built from 16 residues. CDR3 sequence (DNA): TGTGCCAGCAGCGCCTACAGGGACCCTTGGGGCTATGGCTACACCTTC. This sequence encodes CASSAYRDPWGYGYTF.

In nucleotides, the CDR3 is TGCGCCAGCAGTGAGGCGTTTTTTTATGCCTATAGCAATCAGCCCCAGCATTTT. It encodes CASSEAFFYAYSNQPQHF. The V call is TRBV10-1, the J call TRBJ1-5; D is unresolved. This CDR3 has 18 residues. The V gene lost 2 bases and the J gene lost 0 bases, with 17 bases spanning the gap. CDR1 is WNHNN and CDR2 is SYGVQD in the germline V gene (reference sequence).

About this clone: The same CDR3 can be traced to other DNA sequences in this sample. This rearrangement joins TRBV28 to TRBJ1-2; D call uncertain. Germline CDR1 is MDHEN and CDR2 is SYDVKM. Between the trimmed V and J ends, which lost 3 bases and 4 bases, there was a span of 9 bases. This CDR3 region has 13 residues. The CDR3 DNA follows: TGTGCCAGCAGTTTGGTAGGGAGCTATGGCTACACCTTC. This codes for CASSLVGSYGYTF.

The chain employs TRBV5-1 and TRBJ1-5; no clear D. Germline V gene lookup returns CDR1 SGHRS and CDR2 YFSETQ. CDR3 length: 19 amino acids. The V and J ends lost 2 bases and 1 base respectively, with 22 bases between them. CDR3 in DNA: TGCGCCAGCAGCTTCACCCCAGATGGCCCACGGTCCAGCAATCAGCCCCAGCATTTT. Translating it yields CASSFTPDGPRSSNQPQHF.

This clone has a handful of counts. The gene calls are TRBV15 and TRBJ1-3; the D is unclear. This CDR3 is 16 amino acids long. Germline values: CDR1 LNHNV, CDR2 YYDKDF (reference sequence). V was shortened by 5 bases and J by 0 bases, with 14 bases between the two germline ends. CDR3 residues: CATSEIWTTSGNTIYF. The CDR3 bases are TGTGCCACCAGCGAAATCTGGACCACCTCTGGAAACACCATATATTTT.

This clone was seen only a few times. This chain connects TRBV5-1 to TRBJ2-7; D not certain. The CDR3 has 11 residues. Per germline, CDR1 SGHRS and CDR2 YFSETQ. V was cut by 4 bases and J by 6 bases, with 8 bases left in between. The CDR3 reads CASSHGSEQYF. The CDR3 DNA sequence: TGCGCCAGCAGCCACGGGTCCGAGCAGTACTTC.

This chain joins TRBV11-2 and TRBJ2-7; 10 nucleotides align to TRBD2. The CDR3 totals 15 residues. V dropped 4 bases and J dropped 1; count of bases not matched to a gene: 4. CDR1 and CDR2 (germline): SGHAT, FQNNGV. The CDR3 loop is CASSYTSGDSYEQYF. The CDR3 coding sequence is TGTGCCAGCAGCTATACTAGCGGGGATTCCTACGAGCAGTACTTC.

Concerning this clone itself: The same CDR3 also results from other DNA sequences found in this sample. The chain carries TRBV2 and TRBJ2-5; D perhaps matches TRBD2 (7 bases). This CDR3 region has 15 residues. With 1 base removed from V and 4 bases from J, the gap between germline ends came to 13 bases. Looked up from germline, CDR1 is SNHLY and CDR2 is FYNNEI. CDR3 residues: CASSEGGGRLETQYF. The CDR3, as DNA: TGTGCCAGCAGTGAAGGGGGGGGGCGGCTAGAGACCCAGTACTTC.

The CDR3 sequence: CASSSGYTYEQYF. CDR3 coding DNA: TGTGCCAGCAGCTCCGGATACACCTACGAGCAGTACTTC. The gene calls are TRBV5-8 and TRBJ2-7; D ambiguous. Germline V lookup: CDR1 SGHTS, CDR2 YDEGEE. V lost 3 bases and J lost 2, with 9 bases in between. CDR3 size: 13 residues.

The gene calls are TRBV5-6 and TRBJ2-1, with 14 bases identical to TRBD2. The CDR3 extends over 16 amino acids. Germline V gene lookup returns CDR1 SGHDT and CDR2 YYEEEE. The V gene end was trimmed by 3 bases and the J gene end by 5 bases; junction bases not matched to a gene: 4. CDR3 protein: CASSYGGLAGDNEQFF. CDR3 sequence (DNA): TGTGCCAGCAGCTATGGGGGACTAGCGGGGGACAATGAGCAGTTCTTC.

This clone appeared a single time. The chain couples TRBV4-1 to TRBJ2-7; possible D gene TRBD2, 6 bases. CDR3 size: 14 residues. The germline V gene has CDR1 MGHRA and CDR2 YSYEKL. The ends were cut back, 4 bases at V and 5 bases at J, with 15 bases in the middle. The CDR3 coding sequence is TGCGCCAGCAGCCGACTAGGGGCCCTGGACGAGCAGTACTTC. Translated, it gives CASSRLGALDEQYF.

The rearrangement uses TRBV11-1 and TRBJ2-1, with 8 bases that match TRBD1. J lost 8 bases, V lost 2 bases, and 8 bases had no gene match. The CDR3 is 15 amino acids. In germline, CDR1 is SGHAT, CDR2 FQDESV (reference sequence). CDR3 residues: CASSLNQGAYDEQFF. The DNA of the CDR3 is TGTGCCAGCAGCTTAAATCAGGGGGCATATGATGAGCAGTTCTTC.

This sequence joins TRBV5-5 and TRBJ2-1; D is unresolved. Germline lookup yields CDR1 SGHKS and CDR2 YYEKEE (reference sequence). V gave up 2 bases and J gave up 0 bases, with 6 bases separating them. This CDR3 has 14 residues. For the CDR3, the DNA is TGTGCCAGCAGCTTTGATATCTCCTACAATGAGCAGTTCTTC. This translates into CASSFDISYNEQFF.

V and J are TRBV10-3 and TRBJ2-1, with 12 bases that match TRBD2. The length of the CDR3 is 15 residues. J lost 8 bases, V lost 2 bases, and 4 bases had no gene match. Per the germline V gene, CDR1 is ENHRY and CDR2 is SYGVKD. The CDR3 coding sequence is TGTGCCATCAGTGAGCGACTAGCGGGAGACCATGAGCAGTTCTTC. This encodes CAISERLAGDHEQFF.

This chain links TRBV19 with TRBJ1-2, with TRBD1 identical over 10 bases. The CDR3 covers 14 residues. The V and J ends lost 5 bases and 4 bases, in that order; junction bases with no gene match: 4. Germline V gene data show CDR1 as LNHDA and CDR2 as SQIVND (reference sequence). For the CDR3, the DNA is TGTGCCAGTAGTGAGACAGGGGGCGTCTATGGCTACACCTTC. Encoded protein: CASSETGGVYGYTF.

CDR3 residues: CASSPGASVQGGRELFF. As DNA, the CDR3 is TGCGCCAGCAGCCCTGGGGCCAGCGTACAAGGCGGTAGGGAGCTGTTTTTT. The V gene is TRBV5-1, the J gene TRBJ2-2; possible D gene TRBD1, 5 bases. CDR3 length equals 17 residues. Germline V CDR1 and CDR2: SGHRS, YFSETQ. V shed 4 bases and J shed 9 bases, with 25 bases lying between them.